This T cell receptor (beta chain) was documented in a study of cytomegalovirus exposure and HLA in healthy donors. Across the whole study: The study placed less than 90% of its roughly 410 genotyped donors in the Caucasian-associated ancestry cluster.

This CDR3 is built from 12 residues. V lost 5 bases to trimming and J lost 2 bases, with 5 bases between them. Germline lookup yields CDR1 SGHTA and CDR2 FQGNSA. With 60 Vbeta and 13 Jbeta primers, the PCR was carried out. TCRdb keeps only in-frame clones here, not all; method: immunoSEQ multiplex PCR. The table lists 150,000 to 200,000 clones, 60% to 80% of them singletons, with 9.5% to 10% in the top ten. The sequencing sample was made of PBMCs. This rearrangement joins TRBV7-2 to TRBJ2-3; D gene unclear. The receptor was derived from a young man in good health and CMV-seropositive. CDR3 sequence (DNA): TGTGCCAGCAGCCCGTACACAGATACGCAGTATTTT. It is translated as CASSPYTDTQYF. The full variable domain, rest sourced from reference TRBV7-2 and TRBJ2-3, is GAGVSQSPSNKVTEKGKDVELRCDPISGHTALYWYRQSLGQGLEFLIYFQGNSAPDKSGLPSDRFSAERTGGSVSTLTIQRTQQEDSAVYLCASSPYTDTQYFGPGTRLTVL.